This T cell receptor (beta chain) derives from a study of T cell clonality in common variable immunodeficiency. Equal genomic DNA amounts from CVID and control samples were sequenced. Repertoires were generated with immunoSEQ multiplex PCR, while TCRdb's copy carries only in-frame clones and drops some. This record lists 40,000 to 50,000 clones, none seen once only, and the top ten clones contain around 5.8%. The study's findings and limits: T cell subpopulation sequencing would be needed to explain CVID clonality. Compared with controls, CVID subjects had fewer shared TCRbeta clones. Reportedly, TCR beta sequences from common variable immunodeficiency showed fewer deletions and N-nucleotide insertions. CVID subjects showed higher TCRbeta clonality than healthy controls.

CDR3 length equals 18 residues. Germline CDR1 LNHDA, CDR2 SQIVND (reference sequence). The ends lost 3 bases at V and 0 bases at J; junction bases unmatched: 9. In this sample, this clone turned up a few times. Its antigen remains unidentified. Coverage ceases 3 residues before the CDR3 finishes, and the germline J gene fills in the end. Sequencing was done on a sample of peripheral blood mononuclear cells. V and J are TRBV19 and TRBJ2-5, with 11 bases that match TRBD2. This TCR was sampled from a human donor with common variable immunodeficiency. The DNA read from the CDR3 is TGTGCCAGTAGTATGGGCGCTAGCGGGGGGCGGTACCAAGAGACC. As protein: CASSMGASGGRYQET. The entire CDR3 reads CASSMGASGGRYQETQYF.